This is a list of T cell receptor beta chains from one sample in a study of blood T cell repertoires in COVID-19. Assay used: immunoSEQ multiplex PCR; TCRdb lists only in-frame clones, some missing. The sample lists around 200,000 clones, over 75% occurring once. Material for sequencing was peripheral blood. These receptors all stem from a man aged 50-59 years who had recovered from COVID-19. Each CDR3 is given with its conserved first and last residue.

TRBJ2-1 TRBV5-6 CASTSVGGYNEQFF
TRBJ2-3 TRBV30 CAWSGLGQGAWTDTQYF
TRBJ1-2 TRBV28 CASSLTGGYGYTF
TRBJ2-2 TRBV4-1 CASSQAIRGAGELFF
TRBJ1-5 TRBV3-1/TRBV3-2 CASSQDQGENQPQHF
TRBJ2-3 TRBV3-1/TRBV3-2 CASSQAGQSTDTQYF
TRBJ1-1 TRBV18 CASSLGQVSTEAFF
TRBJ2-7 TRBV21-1 CASSNFGGGEQYF
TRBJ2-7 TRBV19 CASSRQLAGFDEQYF
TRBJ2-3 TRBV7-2 CASNLKRASSSTDTQYF
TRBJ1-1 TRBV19 CASSITQAGALEAFF
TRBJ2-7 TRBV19 CASSMGRGWGSYEQYF
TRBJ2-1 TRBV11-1 CASSFDQPGRRVEQFF
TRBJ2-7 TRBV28 CASRGPSGTSEQYF
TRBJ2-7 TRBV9 CASSADQGSHEQYF
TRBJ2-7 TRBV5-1 CASSHPEIRDSETYEQYF
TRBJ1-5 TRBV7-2 CASSPNNNGGQPQHF
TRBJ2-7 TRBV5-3 CARSPVGGSSYEQYF
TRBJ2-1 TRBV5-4 CASSDGQVLFYNEQFF
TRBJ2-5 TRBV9 CASSVLPTSGSLETQYF
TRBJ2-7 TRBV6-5 CASNRYREHEQYF
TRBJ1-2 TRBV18 CASSFSGGWYGYTF
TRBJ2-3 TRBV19 CASSNVANRPDTQYF
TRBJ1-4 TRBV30 CAWGFRGLANEKLFF